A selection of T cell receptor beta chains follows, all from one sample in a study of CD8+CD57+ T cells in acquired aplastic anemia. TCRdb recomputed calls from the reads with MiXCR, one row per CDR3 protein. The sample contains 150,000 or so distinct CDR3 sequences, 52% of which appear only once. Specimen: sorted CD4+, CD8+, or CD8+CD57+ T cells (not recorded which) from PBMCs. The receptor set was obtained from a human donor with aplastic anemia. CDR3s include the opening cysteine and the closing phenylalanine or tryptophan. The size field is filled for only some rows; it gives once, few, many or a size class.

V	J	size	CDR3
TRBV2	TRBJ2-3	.	CASRSEPYRTDTQYF
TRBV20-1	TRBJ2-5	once	CSARDVLQRETQYF
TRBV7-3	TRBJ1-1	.	CASSQAGGEAFF
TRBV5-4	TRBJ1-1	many	CASSLVKNTEAFF
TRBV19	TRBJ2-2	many	CASSINPRRDSPNTGELFF
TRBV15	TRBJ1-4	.	CATSRDNAANEKLFF
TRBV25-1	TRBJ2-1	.	CASSDPQDYNEQFF
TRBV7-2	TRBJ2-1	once	CASITSGYNEQFF
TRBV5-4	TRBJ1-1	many	CASSLGRTEAFF
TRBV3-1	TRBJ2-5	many	CASSQTGVQETQYF
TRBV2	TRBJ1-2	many	CASSILLRTGIYGYTF
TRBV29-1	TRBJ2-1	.	CSADPTSGSHEQFF
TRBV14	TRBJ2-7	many	CASSQEASGDEQYF
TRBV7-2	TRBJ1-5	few	CASSSGTMPYSNQPQHF
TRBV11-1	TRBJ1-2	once	CASSYPTGGDIYGYTF
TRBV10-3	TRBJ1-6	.	CASSQGPGQGSPLHF
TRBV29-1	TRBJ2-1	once	CSWTRGKDEQFF
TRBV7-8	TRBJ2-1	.	CASSSQWLRNEQFF
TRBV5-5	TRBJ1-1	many	CASSSHPGLNTEAFF
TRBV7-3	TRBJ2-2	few	CASSLWPAGELFF
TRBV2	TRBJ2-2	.	CASFRGTGELFF
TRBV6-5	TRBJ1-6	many	CASSYSTVSSYNSPLHF
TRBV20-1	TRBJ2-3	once	CSSPAGTDTQYF
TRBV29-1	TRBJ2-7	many	CSVEDAVDYEQYF
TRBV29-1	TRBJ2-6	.	CSVTNSGANVLTF
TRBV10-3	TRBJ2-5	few	CAISESRAEQETQYF
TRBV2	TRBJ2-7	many	CASSEGRDRAQQYF
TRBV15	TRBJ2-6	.	CATSSPVAGANVLTF
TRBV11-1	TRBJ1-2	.	CASSLMTGAAPNYGYTF
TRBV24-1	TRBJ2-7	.	CATSALSGGNEQYF
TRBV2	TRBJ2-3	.	CASSGQQSTDTQYF
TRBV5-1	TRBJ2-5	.	CASSLIGQGGQETQYF
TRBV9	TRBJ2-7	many	CASSGTAGNAYEQYF
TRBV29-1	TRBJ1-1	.	CSVRDSEAFF
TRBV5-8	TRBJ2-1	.	CASCRPNYNEQFF
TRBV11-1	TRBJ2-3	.	CASSAGTGASDTQYF
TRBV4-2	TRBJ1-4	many	CASSQDPPGLSNEKLFF